The sequence of this T cell receptor (beta chain) was determined in a study of beta chain features in type 1 diabetes. Study-wide context: Across the samples, around 110,000,000 sorted cells were examined in total. Study results and caveats: Relative to healthy donors, patients appeared to have naive, central memory and Treg TCRB repertoires that were more similar. VDJ junctions sequenced from type 1 diabetes patients showed fewer insertions and more deletions. TCRB CDR3s were moderately but significantly shorter in Type 1 diabetes patients in all four CD4+ subsets.

Expressed TCRB transcripts got sequenced, as all isolated RNA was reverse transcribed. Sequencing used immunoSEQ multiplex PCR; TCRdb keeps in-frame clones, though not all of them. The sample records a few hundred thousand clones, around 12% being singletons. With respect to this clone: Antigen specificity is unknown.

The source material was naive CD4+ T cells from blood. This sequence originates from a man aged 18 to 30 in good health.

CDR3 amino acids: CASSVADSGNRYEQYF. As DNA, the CDR3 is TGTGCCAGCAGCGTAGCTGATAGCGGGAATCGGTACGAGCAGTACTTC. This chain uses TRBV9 with TRBJ2-7, with 8 bases fitting TRBD2. V trimming: 0 bases; J trimming: 4 bases; junction bases outside the gene matches: 9. The germline V gene encodes CDR1 SGDLS and CDR2 YYNGEE. CDR3 length: 16 amino acids.